This TCR beta chain was captured by sequencing in a study of brain metastases from non-small cell lung cancer. Here immunoSEQ multiplex PCR was the method, and the copy in TCRdb shows in-frame clones only, minus some. The sample holds over 2,000 clones, more than 70% seen once. This clone has only a few counts. Its antigen is not known. Germline is not matched at one junction end, which may reflect a read error. The length of the CDR3 is 13 residues. Germline CDR1 is MRHNA and CDR2 is SNTAGT. General observations from the study: Compared with their matched primary tumors, roughly 64% of brain metastases showed expanded T-cell clones. Brain metastases had lower T-cell infiltration than primary tumors. Brain metastases shared most TCR repertoire with primaries, with sparse T cells.

The J gene is TRBJ2-6, the V gene TRBV6-4, with D hard to call. This TCR derives from a donor aged 40 or older with non-small cell lung cancer. The sample consisted of primary lung tumor tissue. CDR3 DNA: TGTGCCAGCAGTAACTCTGGGGCCAACGTCCTGACTTTC. It codes for CASSNSGANVLTF.